This is a list of T cell receptor beta chains from one sample in a study of blood T cell repertoires in COVID-19. Profiling relied on immunoSEQ multiplex PCR, and the TCRdb table lists in-frame clones only, not all of them. The sample records 180,000 or so clones, roughly 84% being singletons. The sequenced material came from PBMCs or T cells enriched from blood (not recorded which). These TCRs come from a man aged 50-60 years who had recovered from COVID-19. The CDR3 runs from the conserved cysteine through the conserved F or W. Fields, in order: clone size, J gene, V gene, CDR3 protein. The size of a clone is reported for some rows only, either as once, few or many, or as a class for expanded clones.

few TRBJ1-4 TRBV5-5 CASSLAGGQNNEKLFF
NA TRBJ1-1 TRBV7-8 CASSLVGTSEAFF
NA TRBJ1-1 TRBV9 CASSPPQEMNTEAFF
NA TRBJ2-1 TRBV5-4 CASSLYRGGPIDYNEQFF
few TRBJ1-2 TRBV5-1 CASSVDRDYGYTF
NA TRBJ1-1 TRBV3-1/TRBV3-2 CASSPRDRGVNTEAFF
NA TRBJ2-1 TRBV6-6 CASSYSEDNEQFF
few TRBJ2-2 TRBV6-5 CASRDSDTGELFF
NA TRBJ2-2 TRBV5-4 CASSSRDRTNTGELFF
few TRBJ1-1 TRBV11-2 CASNSRDRGTEAFF
NA TRBJ1-5 TRBV10-3 CAISGSSNQPQHF
NA TRBJ1-1 TRBV5-8 CASIGQVGRVEAFF
NA TRBJ1-2 TRBV29-1 CSVTPTGESYGYTF
NA TRBJ1-6 TRBV10-2 CASSETGSGSPLHF
few TRBJ1-1 TRBV28 CASSLSQGSEAFF
NA TRBJ1-3 TRBV11-3 CASSLSGAGNTIYF
NA TRBJ1-5 TRBV19 CASSMSENSNQPQHF
many TRBJ1-5 TRBV2 CASTWDRVSQPQHF
NA TRBJ1-2 TRBV18 CASSPPNRDYGYTF
NA TRBJ2-1 TRBV4-1 CASSQGRGGNEQFF
NA TRBJ2-4 TRBV10-2 CASSEIWGQNIQYF
once TRBJ2-7 TRBV12-3/TRBV12-4 CASRRGLNEQYF